The sequence of this T cell receptor (beta chain) was determined in a study of cytomegalovirus exposure and HLA in healthy donors. Of note for this clone: Its antigen remains unknown.

The CDR3 spans 14 residues. CDR1 is SGHTA and CDR2 is FQGNSA in the germline V gene. V was clipped by 4 bases and J by 4 bases, with 11 bases between them. Overall study results and limits: TCR sequences were mostly rare, though some public TCRs occurred in many donors.

13 Jbeta primers and 60 Vbeta primers were used for the PCR. Data came from immunoSEQ multiplex PCR; TCRdb stores just in-frame clones and leaves some out. The sample records 91,000 or so clones, less than 85% being singletons. The origin of this receptor is a man aged 30 to 39 in good health and CMV-seropositive. Input material: PBMCs. The chain combines TRBV7-2 with TRBJ1-5, with D hard to call. The CDR3 nucleotides are TGTGCCAGCAGCTCCGGCCAGGAAAATCAGCCCCAGCATTTT. Translating gives CASSSGQENQPQHF.